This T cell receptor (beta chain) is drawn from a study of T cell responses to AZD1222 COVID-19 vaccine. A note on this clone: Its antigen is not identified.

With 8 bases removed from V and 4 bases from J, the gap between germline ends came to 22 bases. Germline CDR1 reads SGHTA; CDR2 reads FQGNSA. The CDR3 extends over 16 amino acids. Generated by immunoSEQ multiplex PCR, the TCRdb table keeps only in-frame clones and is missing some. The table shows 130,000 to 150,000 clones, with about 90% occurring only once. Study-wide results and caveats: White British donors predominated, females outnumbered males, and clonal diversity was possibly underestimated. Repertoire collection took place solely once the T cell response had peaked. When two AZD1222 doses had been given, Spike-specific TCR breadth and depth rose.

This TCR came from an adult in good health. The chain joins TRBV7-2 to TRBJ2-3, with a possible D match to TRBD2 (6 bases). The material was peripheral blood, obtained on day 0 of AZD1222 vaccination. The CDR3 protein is CASGGAPRGGADTQYF. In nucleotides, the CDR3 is TGTGCCAGCGGAGGCGCTCCTCGGGGCGGGGCAGATACGCAGTATTTT.